These 18 T cell receptor beta chains came from one sample sequenced in a study of T cell repertoires in cytomegalovirus infection. For these receptors, no antigen is known. Each CDR3 protein is one row after TCRdb ran MiXCR on the reads. The data contain some 480,000 distinct CDR3 sequences, around 35% of them singletons. The source material was cultured PBMCs, sampled from culture after CMV antigen stimulation. These receptors all come from a human donor in good health (CMV status not recorded). Some clones in this sample may be carry-over from other donors' samples.

Only a few counts were recorded for this clonotype. The CDR3 DNA reads TGCGCCAGCAGCCCCGGAAACGAAGGGACTGAAGCTTTCTTT. Amino acids: CASSPGNEGTEAFF. This sequence joins TRBV5-1 and TRBJ1-1; D not certain. The CDR3 loop spans 14 amino acids. Trimming removed 4 bases at V and 5 bases at J, with 15 bases between. CDR1 and CDR2 (germline): SGHRS, YFSETQ.

This clonotype was recorded a few times. The V call is TRBV12-3 or TRBV12-4, the J call TRBJ1-1; perhaps TRBD1 as D (6 bases). V was shortened by 7 bases and J by 6 bases, with 21 bases between the two germline ends. This CDR3 comprises 15 residues. CDR3 sequence (DNA): TGTGCCAGCAACACATTATTGGGGGCTCCCCCTGAAGCTTTCTTT. Protein product: CASNTLLGAPPEAFF.

This clonotype was recorded a few times. The V call is TRBV12-3 or TRBV12-4, the J call TRBJ1-1, with a weak D call TRBD1 (5 bases). The CDR3 sequence is 13 residues long. Trimming shortened V by 5 bases and J by 0 bases, and 7 bases separated the two germline ends. The DNA for the CDR3 is TGTGCCAGCAGTAAGACAGTGAACACTGAAGCTTTCTTT. This encodes CASSKTVNTEAFF.

This sequence joins TRBV12-3 or TRBV12-4 and TRBJ2-7; 11 nucleotides agree with TRBD1. The CDR3 length is 14 residues. Losses at the gene ends were 3 bases for V and 4 bases for J; bases not matched to a gene: 2. The CDR3 DNA reads as TGTGCCAGCAGTTTTGGGACAGGGGGATACGAGCAGTACGTC. It is translated as CASSFGTGGYEQYV.

This clonotype was counted only a few times. This rearrangement joins TRBV7-9 to TRBJ2-7, with TRBD1 matching 10 bases. The CDR3 extends over 16 amino acids. Germline CDR1 and CDR2: SEHNR and FQNEAQ (reference sequence). J lost 3 bases, V lost 1 base, and 6 bases had no gene match. CDR3 sequence: CASSLVGDRGNYEQYF. Written as DNA, the CDR3 is TGTGCCAGCAGCTTAGTAGGGGACAGGGGAAACTACGAGCAGTACTTC.

This clonotype has only a few counts. The CDR3 DNA sequence: TGTGCCAGCAGCCGCGAGGGGCTGGGAGCTTTCTTT. It translates to CASSREGLGAFF. The chain joins TRBV7-9 to TRBJ1-1; a weak D match, TRBD1 (5 bases). This CDR3 has 12 residues. Germline V lookup: CDR1 SEHNR, CDR2 FQNEAQ (reference sequence). V was cut by 5 bases and J by 10 bases, with 14 bases left in between.

The chain employs TRBV11-2 and TRBJ2-3; 12 bases agree with TRBD2. V lost 4 bases to trimming and J lost 3 bases; unmatched junction nucleotides: 8. The CDR3 runs 17 residues. The germline V gene has CDR1 SGHAT and CDR2 FQNNGV. This CDR3 is CASSSPLAGGVTDTQYF. For the CDR3, the DNA is TGTGCCAGCAGCTCACCACTAGCGGGAGGAGTGACAGATACGCAGTATTTT.

This clonotype came up a few times. This chain connects TRBV6-2 or TRBV6-3 to TRBJ2-7; 10 bases fit TRBD1. CDR3 length: 15 amino acids. Trimming took 2 bases from V and 2 from J; bases not matched to a gene: 3. The germline CDR1 and CDR2 sequences are MNHEY and SVGEGT. The CDR3 DNA is TGTGCCAGCAGTTACGGGACAGGGGACCCCTACGAGCAGTACGTC. Translating gives CASSYGTGDPYEQYV.

V is TRBV12-3 or TRBV12-4 and J is TRBJ2-7; D possibly corresponds to TRBD2 (7 bases). This CDR3 is built from 17 residues. Trimming pared 6 bases from V and 5 bases from J, leaving 26 bases between. The DNA of the CDR3 is TGTGCCAGCAGCCGAGACGTGGGTGTGGGCGGGGGCCACGAGCAGTACTTC. Its translation is CASSRDVGVGGGHEQYF.

This clonotype was seen many times. V gene TRBV7-2 combines with J gene TRBJ1-5, with TRBD1 as a possible D gene (6 bases). There are 15 residues in the CDR3. V was shortened by 6 bases and J by 4 bases, with 16 bases between the two germline ends. Germline V gene sequence: CDR1 SGHTA, CDR2 FQGNSA. CDR3 DNA: TGTGCCAGCAGGCAAGGCCGGGACATGAATCAGCCCCAGCATTTT. It codes for CASRQGRDMNQPQHF.

Only one count was recorded for this clonotype. The J gene is TRBJ2-1, the V gene TRBV28; the D is unclear. The CDR3 is made up of 12 amino acids. The ends were cut back, 3 bases at V and 14 bases at J, with 14 bases in the middle. The germline gives CDR1 MDHEN, CDR2 SYDVKM. The CDR3 is CASSFSVGLEFF. The DNA for the CDR3 is TGTGCCAGCAGTTTTTCTGTGGGCCTTGAGTTCTTC.

The V and J genes are TRBV20-1 and TRBJ2-3; D perhaps matches TRBD2 (5 bases). The CDR3 consists of 14 residues. Per germline, CDR1 DFQATT and CDR2 SNEGSKA (reference sequence). The ends were cut back, 0 bases at V and 1 base at J, with 8 bases in the middle. CDR3 protein: CSARDLEGTDTQYF. The CDR3 DNA sequence: TGCAGTGCTAGAGATCTGGAGGGCACAGATACGCAGTATTTT.

This clonotype was detected ten times or more. The chain is built from TRBV7-8 and TRBJ2-1; TRBD2 agrees at 11 bases. The CDR3 is 21 residues long. Germline V lookup: CDR1 SGHVS, CDR2 FQNEAQ. J was trimmed by 4 bases and V by 1 base; bases with no gene match: 18. The CDR3 is CASSLGSGEGRLAGGYNEQFF. In nucleotides, the CDR3 is TGTGCCAGCAGCTTAGGGTCAGGGGAGGGTCGGCTAGCGGGAGGATACAATGAGCAGTTCTTC.

In this sample, this clonotype turned up many times. The chain uses TRBV7-2 and TRBJ1-1, with TRBD1 matching 9 bases. The CDR3 is made up of 17 amino acids. With 1 base clipped from V and 4 bases from J, the junction kept 10 bases outside the gene matches. Germline values: CDR1 SGHTA, CDR2 FQGNSA. CDR3 coding DNA: TGTGCCAGCAGCTTAGTTGGGACAGGGCGAGGTGGCACTGAAGCTTTCTTT. Its protein is CASSLVGTGRGGTEAFF.

This clonotype was observed a few times. The rearrangement links TRBV19 to TRBJ1-3; tentative D call: TRBD1 (6 bases). The V end was cut by 8 bases, the J end by 2 bases, with 13 bases between. The CDR3 covers 14 residues. Per the germline V gene, CDR1 is LNHDA and CDR2 is SQIVND (reference sequence). This chain's CDR3 is CASSDRSAGNTIYF. The CDR3 coding sequence is TGTGCCAGTTCCGACAGGTCCGCTGGAAACACCATATATTTT. Full variable domain (rest looked up from reference TRBV19 and TRBJ1-3): DGGITQSPKYLFRKEGQNVTLSCEQNLNHDAMYWYRQDPGQGLRLIYYSQIVNDFQKGDIAEGYSVSREKKESFPLTVTSAQKNPTAFYLCASSDRSAGNTIYFGEGSWLTVV.

The V and J genes are TRBV11-2 and TRBJ2-7; D may match TRBD1 or TRBD2 (6 bases each). The CDR3 extends over 15 amino acids. The germline CDR1 and CDR2 sequences are SGHAT and FQNNGV. V was shortened by 0 bases and J by 7 bases, with 16 bases between the two germline ends. The CDR3 protein is CASSLEGGIPGEQYF. The CDR3 nucleotides read TGTGCCAGCAGCTTAGAAGGGGGGATCCCGGGGGAGCAGTACTTC.

DNA for the CDR3: TGTGCCAGTACCCCTCGCCTATACAGCGGGATGCCTGGGGCCAACGTCCTGACTTTC. Its protein is CASTPRLYSGMPGANVLTF. The V and J genes are TRBV19 and TRBJ2-6; TRBD2 matches 7 bases. The CDR3 extends over 19 amino acids. V gave up 7 bases and J gave up 2 bases; unmatched junction bases: 17. In germline, CDR1 is LNHDA, CDR2 SQIVND (reference sequence).

The genes are TRBV6-6 and TRBJ1-5; D might be TRBD1 (5 bases). This CDR3 region has 10 residues. Germline CDR1 MNHNY, CDR2 SVGAGI (reference sequence). The germline V and J ends were trimmed by 10 bases and 5 bases, with 6 bases remaining between them. CDR3: CAIGDQPQHF. The CDR3 DNA reads as TGTGCCATAGGGGATCAGCCCCAGCATTTT.